The present entry profiles one T cell receptor beta chain with its context. Its antigen is not identified. The length of the CDR3 is 16 residues. Germline V gene sequence: CDR1 SEHNR, CDR2 FQNEAQ (reference sequence). With 3 bases removed from V and 0 bases from J, the gap between germline ends came to 12 bases. Autoimmune disease history or systemic immunosuppression was exclusionary. The sampling schedule covered blood at baseline, cycle 4 day 1, and cycle 7 day 1. The data originate from a study of OX40 agonist ivuxolimab in advanced cancers. Study-wide context: Prior anti-PD-1, anti-PD-L1 or anti-CTLA-4 therapy was allowed; about 39% had some.

Study-wide results and caveats: The mean number of expanded clones was higher in CD8+ T cells than in CD4+.

Produced via immunoSEQ multiplex PCR; TCRdb's table is partial and in-frame only. The top ten hold 6.5% of the sample, which has over 65,000 clones, roughly 84% seen once. The J gene is TRBJ2-4, the V gene TRBV7-9; no firm D call. Sequenced material: CD4+ or CD8+ T cells sorted from blood, taken in a trial of the OX40 agonist ivuxolimab. The sequence was obtained from an adult with an advanced solid tumor such as melanoma, head and neck, liver or kidney cancer. The CDR3 sequence: CASSFTSLLAKNIQYF. The CDR3 coding sequence is TGTGCCAGCAGCTTTACCAGCTTACTAGCCAAAAACATTCAGTACTTC. Filled out from reference TRBV7-9 and TRBJ2-4, the complete variable domain reads DTGVSQNPRHKITKRGQNVTFRCDPISEHNRLYWYRQTLGQGPEFLTYFQNEAQLEKSRLLSDRFSAERPKGSFSTLEIQRTEQGDSAMYLCASSFTSLLAKNIQYFGAGTRLSVL.